The 20 T cell receptor beta chains presented below share a single source sample, sequenced in a study of T cell responses to AZD1222 COVID-19 vaccine. The repertoire was sequenced with immunoSEQ multiplex PCR; TCRdb's copy has only in-frame clones and lacks some. Among 150,000 to 200,000 clones listed, approximately 90% were seen once. This material consisted of peripheral blood, taken on day 0 of AZD1222 vaccination. The receptor set was obtained from an adult in good health.

This chain uses TRBV5-4 with TRBJ2-2, with a tentative D call TRBD2 (6 bases). The CDR3 totals 15 residues. Per the germline V gene, CDR1 is SGHNT and CDR2 is YYREEE (reference sequence). The V gene lost 4 bases and the J gene lost 2 bases, with 12 bases spanning the gap. CDR3 in DNA: TGTGCCAGCAGCCCCCGGGGAGGAAACACCGGGGAGCTGTTTTTT. This gives the protein CASSPRGGNTGELFF.

The chain links TRBV20-1 to TRBJ2-3; either TRBD1 or TRBD2 may supply D (5 bases each). Deletions cut 1 base from V and 8 bases from J, with 7 bases between. The CDR3 has 11 amino acids. Per germline, CDR1 DFQATT and CDR2 SNEGSKA (reference sequence). The CDR3 nucleotides are TGCAGTGCTAGAGGGGGGTCTACGCAGTATTTT. Translated, it gives CSARGGSTQYF.

This chain joins TRBV28 and TRBJ2-5; 9 bases are a match to TRBD2. The ends lost 3 bases at V and 1 base at J; junction bases unmatched: 12. The CDR3 is 18 residues long. Germline V gene lookup returns CDR1 MDHEN and CDR2 SYDVKM. The CDR3 region has the DNA TGTGCCAGCAGTTTGGGTCTATGGGCTAGCGGGACCCAAGAGACCCAGTACTTC. Translated: CASSLGLWASGTQETQYF.

V is TRBV6-2 or TRBV6-3 and J is TRBJ1-1; possibly TRBD1 for D (6 bases). V lost 5 bases, J lost 1 base, and 8 bases lay in between. This CDR3 has 13 residues. Germline assignment: CDR1 MNHEY and CDR2 SVGEGT. The CDR3 loop reads CASSPQGNTEAFF. The CDR3 bases are TGTGCCAGCAGTCCACAGGGGAACACTGAAGCTTTCTTT.

The chain employs TRBV6-6 and TRBJ1-4; unclear D gene. This CDR3 spans 15 amino acids. V dropped 8 bases and J dropped 3 bases, with 16 bases sitting between them. Germline loops: CDR1 MNHNY, CDR2 SVGAGI (reference sequence). CDR3 DNA: TGTGCCAGCGGATCCCATATGGACCCTAATGAAAAACTGTTTTTT. Amino acids: CASGSHMDPNEKLFF.

The V gene is TRBV4-3, the J gene TRBJ2-1; 11 bases agree with TRBD2. Per the germline V gene, CDR1 is LGHNA and CDR2 is YSLEER. This CDR3 region has 16 residues. Losses at the gene ends were 0 bases for V and 7 bases for J; bases not matched to a gene: 5. CDR3 protein: CASSQDLTSGKNEQFF. In DNA form, the CDR3 reads TGCGCCAGCAGCCAAGATCTGACTAGCGGGAAGAATGAGCAGTTCTTC.

The sample holds one count of this clone. V and J are TRBV10-3 and TRBJ2-2, with 7 bases fitting TRBD1. The CDR3 runs to 14 residues. Losses at the gene ends were 9 bases for V and 2 bases for J; bases not matched to a gene: 6. Germline lookup yields CDR1 ENHRY and CDR2 SYGVKD. CDR3 DNA: TGTGCCATTTATCAGGGGGTTAACACCGGGGAGCTGTTTTTT. Translating gives CAIYQGVNTGELFF.

A few counts support this clone. This sequence joins TRBV11-3 and TRBJ2-7; possible D gene TRBD2, 6 bases. There are 13 residues in the CDR3. CDR1 and CDR2 (germline): SGHNT, YENEEA. Deletions cut 0 bases from V and 6 bases from J, with 9 bases between. The CDR3 region has the DNA TGTGCCAGCAGCTTAGATCAGGGAGGCGAGCAGTACTTC. It is translated as CASSLDQGGEQYF. The full variable domain, in which reference TRBV11-3 and TRBJ2-7 provide the parts outside the CDR3, is EAGVVQSPRYKIIEKKQPVAFWCNPISGHNTLYWYLQNLGQGPELLIRYENEEAVDDSQLPKDRFSAERLKGVDSTLKIQPAELGDSAVYLCASSLDQGGEQYFGPGTRLTVT.

This chain links TRBV7-6 with TRBJ2-1; 10 nucleotides line up with TRBD2. The germline CDR1 and CDR2 sequences are SGHVS and FNYEAQ. This CDR3 is built from 16 residues. The junction had 13 bases not matched to a gene; V was cut back by 5 bases and J by 9 bases. The CDR3 region is CASSPRRSGRATEQFF. The DNA for the CDR3 is TGTGCCAGCAGCCCTCGACGAAGCGGGAGGGCGACTGAGCAGTTCTTC.

The genes are TRBV30 and TRBJ1-1; TRBD1 might be the D (5 bases). CDR1 is GTSNPN and CDR2 is SVGIG in the germline V gene (reference sequence). The CDR3 loop spans 12 amino acids. CDR3 sequence (DNA): TGTGTAACCGGACACAGGAACACTGAAGCTTTCTTT. It translates to CVTGHRNTEAFF.

The rearrangement uses TRBV5-4 and TRBJ2-3; 7 bases fit TRBD1. Germline V gives CDR1 SGHNT, CDR2 YYREEE (reference sequence). V shed 1 base and J 2 bases; nucleotides not matched to a gene: 7. The CDR3 runs to 16 residues. This CDR3 is CASSLTLDRVTDTQYF. The CDR3 DNA reads as TGTGCCAGCAGCTTGACGTTAGACAGGGTCACAGATACGCAGTATTTT.

The count of this clone is one. V and J are TRBV2 and TRBJ2-1; 7 bases are shared with TRBD1. The CDR3 extends over 15 amino acids. Germline V lookup: CDR1 SNHLY, CDR2 FYNNEI. With 3 bases clipped from V and 7 bases from J, the junction kept 9 bases outside the gene matches. CDR3 in amino acids: CASSDRRGGKNEQFF. CDR3 bases: TGTGCCAGCAGTGATAGGAGAGGGGGCAAGAATGAGCAGTTCTTC.

The chain couples TRBV5-1 to TRBJ1-4; no definite D call. CDR3 length equals 15 residues. Trimming left V 0 bases short and J 1 base short, with 7 bases between. Germline CDR1 reads SGHRS; CDR2 reads YFSETQ. CDR3 DNA sequence: TGCGCCAGCAGCTTGGAGGTGGGAACTAATGAAAAACTGTTTTTT. Amino acids: CASSLEVGTNEKLFF.

This clone was detected a few times. The V call is TRBV4-1, the J call TRBJ1-1; no reliable D call. The germline CDR1 and CDR2 sequences are MGHRA and YSYEKL. Between the trimmed V and J ends, which lost 0 bases and 6 bases, there was a span of 8 bases. The CDR3 loop spans 13 amino acids. This chain's CDR3 is CASSQEGQAEAFF. The CDR3 region has the DNA TGCGCCAGCAGCCAAGAAGGGCAGGCTGAAGCTTTCTTT.

The CDR3 DNA is TGTGCCAGCAGTGGTCGTCAGGGGGGGCTAGGAAACACCATATATTTT. Its translation is CASSGRQGGLGNTIYF. This rearrangement joins TRBV2 to TRBJ1-3; 7 bases align to TRBD1. The CDR3 has 16 residues. The junction had 10 bases not matched to a gene; V was cut back by 4 bases and J by 4 bases. Germline CDR1 and CDR2: SNHLY and FYNNEI.

The V gene is TRBV12-1, the J gene TRBJ2-4; TRBD1 is taken as the D call from the table, unchecked against the DNA. TRBV12-1 is an annotated pseudogene. The CDR3 sequence is 14 residues long. CDR3 nucleotides: TGTGCCAGCATCGAGACTGTTTCAGGGAACATTCAGTACTTC. Protein sequence: CASIETVSGNIQYF.

V gene TRBV28 combines with J gene TRBJ2-7; TRBD1 might be the D (5 bases). V lost 5 bases and J 12 bases, leaving 20 bases between the germline ends. CDR3 length: 13 residues. Germline values: CDR1 MDHEN, CDR2 SYDVKM. The CDR3 coding sequence is TGTGCCAGCAGTATAACGCTACAGGTAGGGCGGTACTTC. Amino acid sequence: CASSITLQVGRYF. The full variable domain, with the rest looked up from reference TRBV28 and TRBJ2-7, is DVKVTQSSRYLVKRTGEKVFLECVQDMDHENMFWYRQDPGLGLRLIYFSYDVKMKEKGDIPEGYSVSREKKERFSLILESASTNQTSMYLCASSITLQVGRYFGPGTRLTVT.

CDR3: CASSESLGSSYEQYF. The CDR3, as DNA: TGCGCCAGCAGTGAGAGTCTGGGGAGCTCCTACGAGCAGTACTTC. The rearrangement uses TRBV10-2 and TRBJ2-7, with D possibly TRBD2 on 5 matching bases. V was cut by 2 bases and J by 0 bases, with 11 bases left in between. Looked up from germline, CDR1 is WSHSY and CDR2 is SAAADI. The CDR3 runs to 15 residues.

The chain employs TRBV11-2 and TRBJ1-5, with a weak D call TRBD1 (5 bases). The CDR3 runs 19 residues. The V gene lost 5 bases and the J gene lost 0 bases, with 23 bases spanning the gap. CDR1 and CDR2 (germline): SGHAT, FQNNGV. CDR3 DNA: TGTGCCAGCAGCCTCCCGGGACCGAGAGGGACTTATAGCAATCAGCCCCAGCATTTT. Its protein is CASSLPGPRGTYSNQPQHF.

The chain carries TRBV4-3 and TRBJ2-7; D perhaps matches TRBD1 (6 bases). Trimming took 1 base from V and 0 from J, leaving 10 bases between them. CDR1 and CDR2 (germline): LGHNA, YSLEER. The CDR3 contains 15 residues. The CDR3 bases are TGCGCCAGCAGCCAAGCCGTGGGGGCCTCCTACGAGCAGTACTTC. Protein sequence: CASSQAVGASYEQYF.